This TCR beta chain is from a study of cytomegalovirus exposure and HLA in healthy donors. Amplification used 60 Vbeta primers and 13 Jbeta primers. The repertoire was sequenced with immunoSEQ multiplex PCR; TCRdb's copy has only in-frame clones and lacks some. Seen here are roughly 60,000 clones, roughly 77% observed once, and the top ten hold 5% to 7%. Germline V gene data show CDR1 as LNHDA and CDR2 as SQIVND (reference sequence). Between the trimmed V and J ends, which lost 8 bases and 0 bases, there was a span of 15 bases. This CDR3 spans 15 amino acids. Sequencing used PBMCs. This sequence originates from a woman in her 30s in good health and CMV-seronegative. The gene calls are TRBV19 and TRBJ2-3, with D uncertain. DNA for the CDR3: TGTGCCAGTTTAGACACCGCAACTAGCACAGATACGCAGTATTTT. Translated: CASLDTATSTDTQYF.